These 11 T cell receptor beta chains were all obtained from the same sample, sequenced in a study of brain T cells in children with intractable seizures. The table came from immunoSEQ multiplex PCR; TCRdb's copy has only in-frame clones and leaves some out. Altogether some 64,000 clones are present, roughly 95% being singletons, with the ten largest covering over 0.35%. Sequencing used peripheral blood, obtained at surgery. The receptors here all came from a boy under two years old with focal cortical dysplasia and intractable seizures.

This rearrangement joins TRBV7-6 to TRBJ1-4; D perhaps matches TRBD1 (6 bases). The CDR3 is made up of 18 amino acids. The V and J ends lost 2 bases and 4 bases respectively, with 20 bases between them. CDR1 is SGHVS, CDR2 FNYEAQ, per germline. The chain's CDR3 is CASSLRAGAPLINEKLFF. In DNA form, the CDR3 reads TGTGCCAGCAGCTTAAGAGCAGGGGCCCCTTTAATTAATGAAAAACTGTTTTTT. Full variable domain (remainder filled in from reference TRBV7-6 and TRBJ1-4): GAGVSQSPRYKVTKRGQDVALRCDPISGHVSLYWYRQALGQGPEFLTYFNYEAQQDKSGLPNDRFSAERPEGSISTLTIQRTEQRDSAMYRCASSLRAGAPLINEKLFFGSGTQLSVL.

This clone was detected only once. The rearrangement uses TRBV5-1 and TRBJ1-2; 7 bases agree with TRBD1. The V gene's germline CDR1 is SGHRS and CDR2 YFSETQ. The trim removed 0 bases at V and 4 bases at J, leaving 9 bases unmatched. CDR3 length: 16 amino acids. CDR3 DNA sequence: TGCGCCAGCAGCTTGGGTCTTGGGACAGCGGTCTATGGCTACACCTTC. Amino acids: CASSLGLGTAVYGYTF.

The chain uses TRBV6-5 and TRBJ1-2; D gene unclear. Trimming removed 6 bases from V and 7 bases from J, with 15 bases in between. Germline assignment: CDR1 MNHEY and CDR2 SVGAGI. This CDR3 has 13 residues. The CDR3 here is CASRPDRGVGYTF. The CDR3 nucleotides are TGTGCCAGCAGGCCAGACCGTGGGGTTGGCTACACCTTC.

This chain joins TRBV4-1 and TRBJ1-6, with 9 nucleotides matching TRBD1. There are 16 residues in the CDR3. CDR1 and CDR2 from the germline V gene are MGHRA and YSYEKL. The ends lost 4 bases at V and 10 bases at J; junction bases unmatched: 11. CDR3 nucleotides: TGCGCCAGCAGCCCGACGACAGGGGGAATGAGGTCACCCCTCCACTTT. This translates into CASSPTTGGMRSPLHF.

The rearrangement joins TRBV7-2 to TRBJ2-5, with D perhaps matching TRBD2 (6 bases). Germline V gives CDR1 SGHTA, CDR2 FQGNSA. Trimming removed 4 bases at V and 4 bases at J, with 13 bases between. The CDR3 sequence is 14 residues long. The chain's CDR3 is CASSSIGRRETQYF. The DNA of the CDR3 is TGTGCCAGCAGCTCGATAGGGAGGCGAGAGACCCAGTACTTC. Together with reference TRBV7-2 and TRBJ2-5, the CDR3 gives the full variable domain: GAGVSQSPSNKVTEKGKDVELRCDPISGHTALYWYRQSLGQGLEFLIYFQGNSAPDKSGLPSDRFSAERTGGSVSTLTIQRTQQEDSAVYLCASSSIGRRETQYFGPGTRLLVL.

The genes are TRBV2 and TRBJ2-3; 8 bases fit TRBD2. J lost 6 bases, V lost 7 bases, and 9 bases had no gene match. There are 14 residues in the CDR3. Germline V gives CDR1 SNHLY, CDR2 FYNNEI. The CDR3 region has the DNA TGTGCCAGCACTACCGGGACTAGATCGGATACGCAGTATTTT. It codes for CASTTGTRSDTQYF.

The CDR3 is CASSLIQRAFF. The CDR3 nucleotides read TGTGCCAGCAGCCTGATCCAAAGGGCTTTCTTT. The chain employs TRBV7-9 and TRBJ1-1, with D uncertain. Germline CDR1 and CDR2: SEHNR and FQNEAQ (reference sequence). The CDR3 totals 11 residues. Deletions cut 5 bases from V and 11 bases from J, with 12 bases between. Full variable domain (rest looked up from reference TRBV7-9 and TRBJ1-1): DTGVSQNPRHKITKRGQNVTFRCDPISEHNRLYWYRQTLGQGPEFLTYFQNEAQLEKSRLLSDRFSAERPKGSFSTLEIQRTEQGDSAMYLCASSLIQRAFFGQGTRLTVV.

The V and J genes are TRBV6-1 and TRBJ1-3; TRBD1 might be the D (5 bases). Trimming cost V 5 bases and J 0 bases, with 8 bases left between them. CDR1 and CDR2 from the germline V gene are MNHNS and SASEGT. The CDR3 has 14 amino acids. Here the CDR3 DNA reads TGTGCCAGCAGTCCAGGGCTCTCTGGAAACACCATATATTTT. Amino acid sequence: CASSPGLSGNTIYF.

The chain has TRBV2 and TRBJ1-1; TRBD1 might be the D (6 bases). Germline assignment: CDR1 SNHLY and CDR2 FYNNEI. This CDR3 is built from 13 residues. V lost 4 bases to trimming and J lost 5 bases, with 11 bases between them. CDR3 nucleotides: TGTGCCAGCAGTGTAGATAGGGGGACTGAAGCTTTCTTT. It specifies CASSVDRGTEAFF.

The chain is built from TRBV2 and TRBJ2-7, with a possible D match to TRBD1 (5 bases). The V gene's germline CDR1 is SNHLY and CDR2 FYNNEI. V was cut by 8 bases and J by 4 bases, with 12 bases left in between. The CDR3 spans 12 residues. The CDR3 spells CASLQVKYEQYF. The CDR3 DNA reads as TGTGCCAGCTTACAGGTCAAATACGAGCAGTACTTC.

This chain links TRBV12-2 with TRBJ2-7; TRBD2, the table's D call, was not compared with the DNA. TRBV12-2 is marked as a pseudogene. This CDR3 has 15 residues. DNA for the CDR3: TGTGCAAGTCGCTTAGTCGGGGGGCAAGGCTACGAGCAGTACTTC. Translation gives CASRLVGGQGYEQYF.